Each of the 23 T cell receptor beta chains below was sequenced from the same sample in a study of CD8+CD57+ T cells in acquired aplastic anemia. Genomic DNA templated the TCR beta VDJ and CDR3 profiling. TCRdb used MiXCR to reprocess the reads, holding one entry per CDR3 protein. The sample lists around 180,000 distinct CDR3 sequences, 64% seen once, with roughly 46% in the top ten. The sequenced sample consisted of sorted CD4+, CD8+, or CD8+CD57+ T cells (not recorded which) from PBMCs. Receptor source: a human donor with severe aplastic anemia or a healthy control (not recorded which).

Turning to this clonotype: Sequence at one end of the junction differs from germline and may be a read error. The V gene is TRBV3-1, the J gene TRBJ2-2; 7 positions match TRBD2. From germline, CDR1 is LGHDT and CDR2 YNNKEL (reference sequence). The CDR3 contains 19 residues. DNA of the CDR3: TGTGCCAGCAGCCAAAGTGTGGGAGCGGGGCGTCAGGACACCGGGGAGCTGTCTTTT. Amino acid sequence: CASSQSVGAGRQDTGELSF.

The chain couples TRBV29-1 to TRBJ1-1; D may be TRBD1 (6 bases). V dropped 6 bases and J dropped 5 bases, with 16 bases sitting between them. Germline CDR1 reads SQVTM; CDR2 reads ANQGSEA. There are 13 residues in the CDR3. DNA of the CDR3: TGCAGCGTGGGTAACAGGGCTGGAACTGAAGCTTTCTTT. Its translation: CSVGNRAGTEAFF.

This clonotype came up a few times. The V gene is TRBV7-2, the J gene TRBJ1-2; the D is unclear. Germline CDR1 is SGHTA and CDR2 is FQGNSA. This CDR3 region has 12 residues. V gave up 0 bases and J gave up 6 bases, with 5 bases separating them. CDR3: CASSLALNGYTF. In DNA, the CDR3 is TGTGCCAGCAGCTTAGCACTCAATGGCTACACCTTC.

This clonotype was observed many times. The J gene is TRBJ2-1, the V gene TRBV12-3 or TRBV12-4, with 8 positions matching TRBD1. This CDR3 has 14 residues. J was trimmed by 3 bases and V by 5 bases; bases with no gene match: 3. The CDR3 spells CASSPGTGYNEQFF. The CDR3 bases are TGTGCCAGCAGTCCGGGGACAGGCTACAATGAGCAGTTCTTC.

The genes are TRBV7-6 and TRBJ2-3, with 9 bases fitting TRBD1. This CDR3 has 15 residues. From germline, CDR1 is SGHVS and CDR2 FNYEAQ. Trimming at V came to 1 base and at J to 6 bases, leaving 5 bases not matched to a gene. CDR3 in amino acids: CASSLVRQGGDTQYF. CDR3 coding DNA: TGTGCCAGCAGCTTAGTAAGACAGGGGGGCGATACGCAGTATTTT.

This clonotype was observed at least ten times. The gene calls are TRBV14 and TRBJ2-7, with D hard to call. Trimming took 2 bases from V and 2 from J, leaving 4 bases between them. This CDR3 has 12 amino acids. Germline CDR1 SGHDN, CDR2 FVKESK. Written as DNA, the CDR3 is TGTGCCAGCAGCCAAATAACCTACGAGCAGTACTTC. This encodes CASSQITYEQYF.

The V call is TRBV6-5, the J call TRBJ1-2; no definite D call. Trimming took off 3 bases at V and 3 bases at J, with 17 bases between the two ends. CDR1 and CDR2 (germline): MNHEY, SVGAGI. This CDR3 region has 16 residues. CDR3: CASSYSTSGSYYGYTF. The CDR3 DNA reads as TGTGCCAGCAGTTATTCCACGTCCGGAAGCTACTATGGCTACACCTTC.

The chain is built from TRBV12-3 or TRBV12-4 and TRBJ2-1; TRBD1 agrees at 9 bases. The CDR3 runs to 13 residues. V was pared by 8 bases and J by 9 bases, with 8 bases of the junction left unmatched. The CDR3 DNA follows: TGTGCCAGCGTATACAGGGGGCGGAGTGAGCAGTTCTTC. Translated: CASVYRGRSEQFF.

This rearrangement joins TRBV24-1 to TRBJ1-6; a possible D gene is TRBD1 (5 bases). This CDR3 has 17 amino acids. Germline V gene lookup returns CDR1 KGHDR and CDR2 SFDVKD. V lost 3 bases to trimming and J lost 8 bases, with 19 bases between them. This CDR3 reads CATSDSLLRGKDSPLHF. The DNA for the CDR3 is TGTGCCACCAGTGATAGCCTGCTCCGGGGGAAAGATTCACCCCTCCACTTT.

This chain joins TRBV20-1 and TRBJ2-7; D possibly corresponds to TRBD2 (7 bases). This CDR3 has 19 amino acids. In germline, CDR1 is DFQATT, CDR2 SNEGSKA (reference sequence). V lost 0 bases, J lost 0 bases, and 24 bases lay in between. For the CDR3, the DNA is TGCAGTGCTAGAGATCTTACAAGGGCGGGCGGGGGCGACTCCTACGAGCAGTACTTC. The encoded protein is CSARDLTRAGGGDSYEQYF.

This clonotype was detected a few times. The rearrangement uses TRBV15 and TRBJ2-5; D may correspond to TRBD1 or TRBD2 (5 bases each). Germline CDR1 is LNHNV and CDR2 is YYDKDF (reference sequence). CDR3 length: 13 residues. Trimming left V 8 bases short and J 1 base short, with 11 bases between. The CDR3 loop is CATGTGSQETQYF. The CDR3 nucleotides read TGTGCCACCGGGACGGGCAGCCAAGAGACCCAGTACTTC.

The chain employs TRBV19 and TRBJ2-7; tentative D call: TRBD1 (6 bases). Between the trimmed V and J ends, which lost 4 bases and 2 bases, there was a span of 12 bases. CDR3 length: 14 residues. CDR1 is LNHDA, CDR2 SQIVND, per germline (reference sequence). In DNA form, the CDR3 reads TGTGCCAGTAGTACCCGGAGGACAGCCTACGAGCAGTACTTC. It yields the protein CASSTRRTAYEQYF.

The chain has TRBV12-3 or TRBV12-4 and TRBJ1-3, with D possibly being TRBD1 (5 bases). The CDR3 contains 14 residues. V was trimmed by 2 bases and J by 3 bases, leaving 8 bases between them. The CDR3 region is CASSLRGGGNTIYF. CDR3 DNA sequence: TGTGCCAGCAGTTTAAGGGGTGGTGGAAACACCATATATTTT.

The chain combines TRBV7-3 with TRBJ2-7; weak D call: TRBD2 (5 bases). Deletions cut 5 bases from V and 4 bases from J, with 18 bases between. The CDR3 sequence is 15 residues long. Germline V gene lookup returns CDR1 SGHTA and CDR2 FQGTGA. CDR3 sequence: CASSPTAGPLYEQYF. The DNA of the CDR3 is TGTGCCAGCAGCCCTACGGCGGGCCCTTTGTACGAGCAGTACTTC.

This rearrangement joins TRBV20-1 to TRBJ2-2; 16 bases fit TRBD2. Losses at the gene ends were 3 bases for V and 3 bases for J; bases not matched to a gene: 4. The germline V gene has CDR1 DFQATT and CDR2 SNEGSKA (reference sequence). The CDR3 runs 17 residues. The CDR3 bases are TGCAGTGCTAGGGGACTAGCGGGAGGGAGGGACACCGGGGAGCTGTTTTTT. Translation gives CSARGLAGGRDTGELFF.

This chain connects TRBV15 to TRBJ2-5; D gene uncertain. Trimming removed 9 bases from V and 5 bases from J, with 13 bases in between. From germline, CDR1 is LNHNV and CDR2 YYDKDF (reference sequence). The CDR3 has 12 residues. The chain's CDR3 is CATSTRMETQYF. The CDR3, as DNA: TGTGCCACTTCGACTCGCATGGAGACCCAGTACTTC.

Notes on this clonotype: Its ends do not fully match the called genes, so a read error is possible. The rearrangement uses TRBV9 and TRBJ1-2; 11 nucleotides align to TRBD1. This CDR3 contains 14 residues. Germline V CDR1 and CDR2: SGDLS, YYNGEE. This chain's CDR3 is CASTVGQGASGYTF. The CDR3 DNA reads TGTGCCAGCACCGTAGGACAGGGGGCTTCTGGCTACACCTTC.

In its sample, this clonotype was seen many times. V is TRBV19 and J is TRBJ1-2; tentative D call: TRBD1 (5 bases). Germline V gene data show CDR1 as LNHDA and CDR2 as SQIVND (reference sequence). The V end lost 9 bases, the J end lost 6 bases, and 17 bases lay between the germline ends. CDR3 length: 13 residues. CDR3 nucleotides: TGTGCCAGCCACTCGGACATTTACCATGGCTACACCTTC. Encoded protein: CASHSDIYHGYTF.

The CDR3 protein is CSVVTSMGNQPQHF. As DNA, the CDR3 is TGCAGTGTCGTGACTTCCATGGGGAATCAGCCCCAGCATTTT. This sequence joins TRBV20-1 and TRBJ1-5, with D uncertain. The length of the CDR3 is 14 residues. Germline V gives CDR1 DFQATT, CDR2 SNEGSKA (reference sequence). V was clipped by 7 bases and J by 4 bases, with 17 bases between them.

V gene TRBV29-1 combines with J gene TRBJ2-7, with TRBD2 matching over 7 bases. CDR3 length: 14 amino acids. Germline V CDR1 and CDR2: SQVTM, ANQGSEA. CDR3 in amino acids: CSLVGGTTPDEQYF. In nucleotides, the CDR3 is TGCAGTTTAGTGGGGGGGACTACCCCTGACGAGCAGTACTTC.

Ten or more counts support this clonotype. The chain couples TRBV2 to TRBJ2-3; TRBD2 matches at 12 bases. The V gene's germline CDR1 is SNHLY and CDR2 FYNNEI. The CDR3 runs 18 residues. The J segment lost 1 base and the V segment lost 5 bases, leaving 10 bases of the junction unmatched. The CDR3 DNA reads TGTGCCAGCAGTTTACTAGCGGGGGGAACCAAACGCACAGATACGCAGTATTTT. It translates to CASSLLAGGTKRTDTQYF.

The chain combines TRBV10-3 with TRBJ1-2, with 9 bases matching TRBD1. The CDR3 spans 14 residues. Germline loops: CDR1 ENHRY, CDR2 SYGVKD. J was trimmed by 7 bases and V by 5 bases; bases with no gene match: 8. CDR3 DNA: TGTGCCATCAGTAGGGACAGGGTTGTCGGTGGCTACACCTTC. Its translation: CAISRDRVVGGYTF.

This clonotype showed up many times. The V gene is TRBV12-3 or TRBV12-4, the J gene TRBJ2-7, with 11 bases aligning to TRBD2. V was clipped by 7 bases and J by 3 bases; unmatched bases: 8. This CDR3 is built from 15 residues. In nucleotides, the CDR3 is TGTGCCAGCAACCCGGGACTAGCGGATTACTACGAGCAGTACTTC. Amino acid sequence: CASNPGLADYYEQYF.